The rows below give T cell receptor beta chains drawn from one sample of a study of blood T cell repertoires in COVID-19. Profiled with immunoSEQ multiplex PCR; TCRdb holds only in-frame clones, not every one. The sample holds over 200,000 clones, roughly 82% seen once. The sequenced material came from peripheral blood. These TCRs come from a man aged 35 to 55 who had recovered from COVID-19. Both conserved end residues are trimmed from each CDR3. The order of the fields is V gene, CDR3 length, J gene, CDR3 protein.

>TRBV6-2/TRBV6-3|13|TRBJ2-3
ASSADYLSFDTQY
>TRBV4-3|14|TRBJ1-4
ASSYQAGRAFEKLF
>TRBV11-2|13|TRBJ2-5
ASSIRKLVSETQY
>TRBV5-1|12|TRBJ2-5
ASTSQGAPETQY
>TRBV6-1|13|TRBJ1-4
ASSENRGLMTELF
>TRBV18|12|TRBJ1-1
ASSIQGENTEAF
>TRBV19|12|TRBJ2-1
ASSLLEGLNEQF
>TRBV9|14|TRBJ2-7
ASSVSGTGLTYEQY
>TRBV7-2|14|TRBJ2-3
ASSLLLAVDADTQY
>TRBV2|12|TRBJ2-1
ASMGLAGDSEQF
>TRBV19|12|TRBJ1-1
ASSQTSGYTEAF
>TRBV20-1|9|TRBJ1-1
SAFKNTEAF
>TRBV3-1/TRBV3-2|12|TRBJ2-7
ASSRVPDSYEQY
>TRBV28|12|TRBJ1-6
ASSPEGARSPLH
>TRBV11-3|11|TRBJ1-1
ASSLGSVRGAF
>TRBV7-9|12|TRBJ2-7
ASSPPQGSYEQY
>TRBV5-6|14|TRBJ2-1
ASSPILAGAYNEQF
>TRBV10-2|12|TRBJ2-1
ASSLTSGQREQF
>TRBV4-3|12|TRBJ1-1
ASSQSGSNTEAF
>TRBV7-8|16|TRBJ2-5
ASSLHRTSGRMGETQY
>TRBV21-1|12|TRBJ2-7
ASENRGRIHEQY
>TRBV30|13|TRBJ2-3
AWSGGRGGPDTQY
>TRBV27|13|TRBJ2-7
ASGFDKGEYYEQY